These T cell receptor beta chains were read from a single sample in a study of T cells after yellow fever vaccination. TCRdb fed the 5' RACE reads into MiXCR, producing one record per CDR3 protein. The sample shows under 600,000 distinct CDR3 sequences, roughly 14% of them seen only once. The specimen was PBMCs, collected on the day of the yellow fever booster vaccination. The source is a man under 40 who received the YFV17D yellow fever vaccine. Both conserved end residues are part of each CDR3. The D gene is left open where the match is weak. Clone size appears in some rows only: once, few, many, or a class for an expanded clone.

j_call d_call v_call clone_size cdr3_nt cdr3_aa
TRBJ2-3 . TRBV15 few TGTGCCACCAGCAGAGTTAACACAGATACGCAGTATTTT CATSRVNTDTQYF
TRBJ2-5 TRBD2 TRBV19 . TGTGCCAGTAGTACCCGGGGAGGGCAGGAGACCCAGTACTTC CASSTRGGQETQYF
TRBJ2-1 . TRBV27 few TGTGCCAGCGTCGACACGGGACTCAGCAATGAGCAGTTCTTC CASVDTGLSNEQFF
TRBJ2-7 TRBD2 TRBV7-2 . TGTGCCAGCAGCCGCGGGGGAGGCAACGAGCAGTACTTC CASSRGGGNEQYF
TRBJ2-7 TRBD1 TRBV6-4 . TGTGCCAGCAGTCCCTCCGGGACAGCAACCTACGAGCAGTACTTC CASSPSGTATYEQYF
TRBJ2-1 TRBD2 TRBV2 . TGTGCCAGCATTATCCCGGAAGCGGGAGTAATCAATGAGCAGTTCTTC CASIIPEAGVINEQFF
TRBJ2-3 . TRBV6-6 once TGTGCCAGCAGTCGGGTAGGCAAAGATACGCAGTATTTT CASSRVGKDTQYF
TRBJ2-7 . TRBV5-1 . TGCGCCAGCAGCTCTCACGACCACTCCTACGAGCAGTACTTC CASSSHDHSYEQYF
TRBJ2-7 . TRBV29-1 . TGCAGCGTTGAAGCTACGGGGACCTACGAGCAGTACTTC CSVEATGTYEQYF
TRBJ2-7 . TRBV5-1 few TGCGCCAGCAGCTTTGATGAAGGGCTGCGGGGAGAACTCTACGAGCAGTACTTC CASSFDEGLRGELYEQYF
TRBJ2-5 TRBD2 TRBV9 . TGTGCCAGCAGCGTAGCGGGAGGGGGAGGACAAGAGACCCAGTACTTC CASSVAGGGGQETQYF
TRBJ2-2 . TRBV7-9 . TGTGCCAGCAGCTTGAAGGGTAGCACCGGGGAGCTGTTTTTT CASSLKGSTGELFF
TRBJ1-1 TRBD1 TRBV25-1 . TGTGCCAGCAGTCCCCTTACAGGGGGCACTGAAGCTTTCTTT CASSPLTGGTEAFF
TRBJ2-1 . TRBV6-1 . TGTGCCAGCAGCCCCTCCCGGGACCCCTGGAATGAGCAGTTCTTC CASSPSRDPWNEQFF
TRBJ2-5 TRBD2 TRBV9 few TGTGCCAGCAGCGTTGGGGGACTAGCATCAACACGGGAGACCCAGTACTTC CASSVGGLASTRETQYF
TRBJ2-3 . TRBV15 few TGTGCCACCAGCAGAAACCGACCGGGCACAGATACGCAGTATTTT CATSRNRPGTDTQYF
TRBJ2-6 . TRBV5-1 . TGCGCCAGCATCCGTGACGGAACTGGGGCCAACGTCCTGATTTTC CASIRDGTGANVLIF
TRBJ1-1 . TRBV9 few TGTGCCAGCAGCAAGACAGCTTTGAACACTGAAGCTTTCTTT CASSKTALNTEAFF
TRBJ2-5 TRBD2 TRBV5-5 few TGTGCCAGCAGCGTCGGACTAGCGGGATATGAGACCCAGTACTTC CASSVGLAGYETQYF
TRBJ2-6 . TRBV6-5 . TGTGCCAGCAGTTACTCCATCCCTATCTCTGGGGCCAACGTCCTGACTTTC CASSYSIPISGANVLTF
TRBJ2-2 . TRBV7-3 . TGTGCCAGCAGCTCGGGGACGCGCACCGGGGAGCTGTTTTTT CASSSGTRTGELFF
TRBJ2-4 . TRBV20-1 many TGCAGTGCTAGAGATCTTGGGCTAGCCCATTTAGGCATTCAGTACTTC CSARDLGLAHLGIQYF
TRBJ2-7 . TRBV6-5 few TGTGCCAGCAGCTATGGGAGGGGGATTCCATTCGAGCAGTACTTC CASSYGRGIPFEQYF
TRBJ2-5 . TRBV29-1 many TGCAGCGTTTTAGTCCGGACCCAGTACTTC CSVLVRTQYF
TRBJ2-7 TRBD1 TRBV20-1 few TGCAGTGCTGGAGCCAGGCAGGGGGTTTACGAGCAGTACTTC CSAGARQGVYEQYF
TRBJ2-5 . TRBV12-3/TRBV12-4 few TGTGCCAGCAGTTCCTTCCTCTCGGAGACCCAGTACTTC CASSSFLSETQYF
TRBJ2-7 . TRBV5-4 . TGTGCCAGCAGCTTGGACACTAGCTCCGGCGAGCAGTACTTC CASSLDTSSGEQYF
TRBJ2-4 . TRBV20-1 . TGCAGTGCTAGGGCCGGGTCCCTAGCCAAAAACATTCAGTACTTC CSARAGSLAKNIQYF
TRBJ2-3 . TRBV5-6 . TGTGCCAGCAGCATCTCTGGCACTGTTACGCAGTATTTT CASSISGTVTQYF
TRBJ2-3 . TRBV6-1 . TGTGCCAGCAGCATGAGACCCGGACAGTCCACAGATACGCAGTATTTT CASSMRPGQSTDTQYF
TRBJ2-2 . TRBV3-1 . TGTGCCAGCAGCTACGCTACCGGGGAGCTGTTTTTT CASSYATGELFF
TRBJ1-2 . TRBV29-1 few TGCAGCGTCAGAGGAACCCTGAACGGGACCCCCAACTATGGCTACACCTTC CSVRGTLNGTPNYGYTF
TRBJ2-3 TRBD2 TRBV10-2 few TGCGCCAGCAGTGATGGAACTAGCGTTGGCACAGATACGCAGTATTTT CASSDGTSVGTDTQYF
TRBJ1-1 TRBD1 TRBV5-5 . TGTGCCAGCAGCTTGGCGGGACAGGGTTCAGCTTTCTTT CASSLAGQGSAFF
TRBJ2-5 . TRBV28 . TGTGCCAGCAGTTTCTCTCTCGCGGGGCGCGAGACCCAGTACTTC CASSFSLAGRETQYF
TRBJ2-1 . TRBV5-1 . TGCGCCAGCAGCGCGACGTGGCGGGATAACAATGAGCAGTTCTTC CASSATWRDNNEQFF
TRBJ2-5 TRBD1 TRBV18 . TGTGCCAGCTCACCCCCGGGACAGTCGGAGACCCAGTACTTC CASSPPGQSETQYF
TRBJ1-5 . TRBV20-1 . TGCAGTGCTAGTCCCAGAGGCCCGGCTGGACGGTACCAGCCCCAGCATTTT CSASPRGPAGRYQPQHF
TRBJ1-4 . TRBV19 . TGTGCCAGTAGTTTTCCCAGGAGAGGTGAAAAACTGTTTTTT CASSFPRRGEKLFF
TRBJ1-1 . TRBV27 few TGTGCCAGCCGTGGGTGGGAGGACACTGAAGCTTTCTTT CASRGWEDTEAFF
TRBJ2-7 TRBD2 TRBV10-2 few TGCGCCAGCAGGGCGACACTAGCGGGCGTAACCTACGAGCAGTACTTC CASRATLAGVTYEQYF
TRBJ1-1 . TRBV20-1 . TGCAGTGCTAGCCAGGGGTTTATAACTGAAGCTTTCTTT CSASQGFITEAFF
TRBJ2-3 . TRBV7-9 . TGTGCCAGCAGCCCCCCCCGGCAGGGGAAATCAGATACGCAGTATTTT CASSPPRQGKSDTQYF
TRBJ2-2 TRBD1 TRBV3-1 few TGTGCCAGCAGCCAAGACCCGGGACAGGGTATGAACACCGGGGAGCTGTTTTTT CASSQDPGQGMNTGELFF
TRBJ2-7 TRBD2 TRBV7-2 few TGTGCCAGCACATCCTCCGGACTAGCTTCACTCGAGCAGTACTTC CASTSSGLASLEQYF
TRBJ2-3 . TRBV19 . TGTGCCAGTAGATACCAGGGAACAGATACGCAGTATTTT CASRYQGTDTQYF
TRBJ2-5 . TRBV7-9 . TGTGCCAGCGGGGGAGTGTCGGAGACCCAGTACTTC CASGGVSETQYF
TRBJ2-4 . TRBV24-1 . TGTGCCACCAGTGATAGGAAGGAAGCCAAAAACATTCAGTACTTC CATSDRKEAKNIQYF
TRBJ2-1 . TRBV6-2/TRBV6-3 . TGTGCCAGCAGTCCGAGGACGAAGTCCTACAATGAGCAGTTCTTC CASSPRTKSYNEQFF
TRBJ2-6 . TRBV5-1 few TGCGCCAGCAGCCAGAAGGGGGGAGACTCTGGGGCCAACGTCCTGACTTTC CASSQKGGDSGANVLTF